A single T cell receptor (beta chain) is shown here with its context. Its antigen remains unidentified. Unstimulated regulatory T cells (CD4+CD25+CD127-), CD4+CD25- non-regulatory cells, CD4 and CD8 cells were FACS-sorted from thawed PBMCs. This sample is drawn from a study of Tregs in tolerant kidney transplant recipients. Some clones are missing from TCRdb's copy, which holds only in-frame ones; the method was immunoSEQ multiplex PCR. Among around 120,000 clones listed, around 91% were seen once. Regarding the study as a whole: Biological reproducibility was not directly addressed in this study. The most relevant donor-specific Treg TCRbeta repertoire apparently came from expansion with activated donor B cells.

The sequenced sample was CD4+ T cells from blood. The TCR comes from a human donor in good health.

The DNA of the CDR3 is TGTGCCAGCAGCCCCCGGACAGGGGGCTTGGAAAAACTGTTTTTT. Its translation: CASSPRTGGLEKLFF. V and J are TRBV7-2 and TRBJ1-4; 11 bases agree with TRBD1. Unmatched junction bases numbered 7, after V lost 5 bases and J lost 8 bases. From germline, CDR1 is SGHTA and CDR2 FQGNSA. This CDR3 has 15 amino acids.